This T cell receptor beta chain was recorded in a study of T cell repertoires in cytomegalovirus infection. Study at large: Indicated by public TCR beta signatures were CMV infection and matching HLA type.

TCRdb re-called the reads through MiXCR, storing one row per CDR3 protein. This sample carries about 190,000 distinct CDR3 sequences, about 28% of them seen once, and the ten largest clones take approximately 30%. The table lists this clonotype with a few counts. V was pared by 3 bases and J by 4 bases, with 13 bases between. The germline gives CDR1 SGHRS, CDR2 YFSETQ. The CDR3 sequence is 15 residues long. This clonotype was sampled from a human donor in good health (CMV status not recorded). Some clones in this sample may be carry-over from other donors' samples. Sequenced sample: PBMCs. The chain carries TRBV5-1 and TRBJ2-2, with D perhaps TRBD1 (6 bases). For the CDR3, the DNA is TGCGCCAGCAGCTCTGAGGGACACTTCACCGGGGAGCTGTTTTTT. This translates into CASSSEGHFTGELFF.